The sequence of this TCR beta chain was determined in a study of molecular identifiers for immune sequencing clone quantification. The J segment lost 8 bases and the V segment lost 5 bases, leaving 13 bases of the junction unmatched. This CDR3 spans 17 amino acids. The germline V gene has CDR1 SEHNR and CDR2 FQNEAQ (reference sequence). As concerns this clonotype: As yet, its antigen is unknown.

Libraries of bulk TCR were made by previously described methods (with listed TCR primers). TCRdb re-called the PCR reads with MiXCR, one entry per CDR3 protein. This table has under 650,000 distinct CDR3 sequences, nearly 20% appearing once. Findings and limits, study-wide: Clones exceeding 20 RNA copies carried over 97% of effector molecules but under 1% of naive-cell molecules.

V gene TRBV7-9 combines with J gene TRBJ2-1; TRBD2 matches 12 bases. This clonotype was sampled from a human donor in good health. Some libraries in this study had Jurkat cell RNA spiked in. Material for sequencing was naive CD8+ T cells from blood, with Jurkat cell RNA spiked in. As to subset: FACS-sorted CD8+CD4-CCR7+CD45RA+ naive T cells. As DNA, the CDR3 is TGTGCCAGCAGCAAACTCTCGACTAGCGGGAGTTCGGATGAGCAGTTCTTC. It specifies CASSKLSTSGSSDEQFF.